The rows below give T cell receptor beta chains drawn from one sample of a study of human versus mouse CDR3 diversity and MHC coevolution. The repertoire was sequenced with immunoSEQ multiplex PCR; TCRdb's copy has only in-frame clones and lacks some. The sample has about 73,000 clones; approximately 90% are singletons. The specimen sequenced was naive CD4+ T cells from blood. The receptor set was obtained from a person aged 25 to 69 in good health. Both conserved end residues are trimmed from each CDR3.

v_gene | CDR3aa
TRBV6-4 | ASSVTGTGNEAF
TRBV11-2 | ASSPLGGALTDTQY
TRBV7-9 | ASRPQGGTEAF
TRBV5-1 | ASSLLATGLYNEQF
TRBV7-9 | ASSLRGGVSYNEQF
TRBV4-2 | ASSQEDQPHQPQH
TRBV30 | AWSPGGNEKLF
TRBV7-2 | ASSLTKLAGGRDEQF
TRBV5-4 | ASSLGQANTEAF
TRBV2 | ASSGGTASEAF
TRBV5-4 | ASSLPGSNTGELF
TRBV7-8 | ASSLTHTGELF
TRBV15 | ATSRDRDRISQPQH
TRBV9 | ASSVEVSQGRTIY
TRBV19 | ASSIEADYEQY
TRBV5-1 | ASSLGRGYTGELF
TRBV19 | ASSGVTGGPGTEAF
TRBV5-4 | ASSPLVAGGRNTQY
TRBV30 | AWLTGHWTEAF
TRBV30 | AWRRGLNTDTQY
TRBV2 | ASRGGRKNTGELF
TRBV2 | ASRGQGGNTEAF
TRBV5-1 | ASCGTVATGELF
TRBV28 | ASSLQGFGQPQH
TRBV4-1 | ASSHGTYTDTQY
TRBV5-1 | ASSLGQGAEAF
TRBV10-3 | AIRDLGQGVNEQF
TRBV28 | ASSLLGDRSSYEQY
TRBV30 | AWSPGHGYT
TRBV7-6 | ASSLVAGASTDTQY
TRBV19 | ASSIDLPGLPEAF
TRBV18 | ASSPPGGTETQY
TRBV5-1 | ASSWGDRRTSTDTQY
TRBV6-1 | ASSEVDRAHYGYT